Detailed here is one TCR beta chain. Original analysis: How many nucleated cells were present was estimated from reference gene primer amplification. Some clones are missing from TCRdb's copy, which holds only in-frame ones; the method was immunoSEQ multiplex PCR. V and J calls and clone size follow that table, whereas D and trimming were derived from the DNA. The sample yields some 150,000 clones, around 86% seen once. The sample is drawn from a study of blood T cell repertoires in COVID-19. About the research overall: The study drew acute and convalescent COVID-19 samples from the United States, Italy and Spain. The analysed material was cDNA or gDNA that came from T cells, B-cell-depleted T cells, or PBMCs.

The TCR originated in an elderly woman in a cohort sampled during active or convalescent COVID-19. Sample: peripheral blood.

CDR3 nucleotides: TGTGCCAGCAGTTACTCGAGTCCAGGGGTGAACACTGAAGCTTTCTTT. Translation gives CASSYSSPGVNTEAFF. The chain couples TRBV6-5 to TRBJ1-1; D perhaps matches TRBD1 (6 bases). Germline V gene data show CDR1 as MNHEY and CDR2 as SVGAGI. This CDR3 comprises 16 residues. V shed 0 bases and J shed 0 bases, with 11 bases lying between them.